These 27 T cell receptor beta chains originate from one sample sequenced in a study of technical replicates of blood from several donors. Profiled with immunoSEQ multiplex PCR; TCRdb holds only in-frame clones, not every one. Of 60,000 to 80,000 clones detected, 91% appear once; the ten largest clones hold 4.7%. The sequenced sample was PBMCs. Every receptor here comes from a human donor in good health. Some clones in this sample may be carry-over from other donors' samples.

The rearrangement joins TRBV7-9 to TRBJ2-1, with TRBD2 identical over 14 bases. J was trimmed by 8 bases and V by 5 bases; bases with no gene match: 11. Germline V gives CDR1 SEHNR, CDR2 FQNEAQ (reference sequence). The CDR3 has 17 amino acids. For the CDR3, the DNA is TGTGCCAGCAGCACCCCGGGACTAGCGGGAGTGATTGATGAGCAGTTCTTC. Amino acids: CASSTPGLAGVIDEQFF.

The chain has TRBV6-5 and TRBJ2-7; 9 nucleotides match TRBD1. CDR3 length: 14 amino acids. The germline CDR1 and CDR2 sequences are MNHEY and SVGAGI. V lost 6 bases, J lost 3 bases, and 6 bases stayed unmatched. The DNA of the CDR3 is TGTGCCAGCAGCTACCGGGGACAGGGCTACGAGCAGTACTTC. Translating it yields CASSYRGQGYEQYF.

The rearrangement uses TRBV2 and TRBJ1-4; 7 bases fit TRBD1. Germline V lookup: CDR1 SNHLY, CDR2 FYNNEI. Unmatched junction bases numbered 11, after V lost 8 bases and J lost 8 bases. CDR3 length: 14 residues. The CDR3, as DNA: TGTGCCAGCTTAACCCCAGGGGGTGGAGAAAAACTGTTTTTT. The encoded protein is CASLTPGGGEKLFF.

This chain links TRBV7-9 with TRBJ2-7; 11 nucleotides line up with TRBD2. The CDR3 runs to 16 residues. The V gene's germline CDR1 is SEHNR and CDR2 FQNEAQ (reference sequence). The V segment lost 5 bases and the J segment 8 bases; nucleotides outside the gene matches: 14. For the CDR3, the DNA is TGTGCCAGCAGCCCTCGATCTAGCGGGGGGCCCGTTCAGCAGTACTTC. Translation: CASSPRSSGGPVQQYF.

The rearrangement uses TRBV9 and TRBJ2-7; no clear D gene. Trimming removed 5 bases from V and 9 bases from J, with 15 bases in between. The CDR3 is made up of 12 amino acids. The germline CDR1 and CDR2 sequences are SGDLS and YYNGEE. This CDR3 is CASSSDSVGQYF. The DNA for the CDR3 is TGTGCCAGCAGTTCCGACTCCGTCGGGCAGTACTTC.

V is TRBV6-1 and J is TRBJ2-7; TRBD1 matches at 7 bases. Germline CDR1 and CDR2: MNHNS and SASEGT. This CDR3 has 14 residues. The trim removed 6 bases at V and 0 bases at J, leaving 5 bases unmatched. CDR3 loop: CASRTGTASYEQYF. The CDR3 DNA follows: TGTGCCAGCAGAACCGGGACAGCCTCCTACGAGCAGTACTTC.

The chain combines TRBV4-2 with TRBJ1-5; the match to TRBD1 covers 8 bases. Germline CDR1 LGHNA, CDR2 YNFKEQ. Trimming took 4 bases from V and 7 from J; bases not matched to a gene: 15. This CDR3 spans 17 amino acids. As DNA, the CDR3 is TGTGCCAGCAGCCTCGGACAGGGAGCGGTCCTTGGACAGCCCCAGCATTTT. Its protein is CASSLGQGAVLGQPQHF.

V usage is TRBV5-6 and J usage is TRBJ2-1; the match to TRBD2 covers 13 bases. The CDR3 runs 15 residues. The germline V gene encodes CDR1 SGHDT and CDR2 YYEEEE. J lost 7 bases, V lost 3 bases, and 4 bases had no gene match. The CDR3 DNA follows: TGTGCCAGCAGCTGGACTAGCGGGGGAACAAATGAGCAGTTCTTC. The encoded protein is CASSWTSGGTNEQFF.

The CDR3 protein is CASSLGRGMNTEAFF. The CDR3 DNA sequence: TGTGCCAGCAGCTTAGGAAGGGGAATGAACACTGAAGCTTTCTTT. The chain employs TRBV7-9 and TRBJ1-1; D possibly corresponds to TRBD1 (5 bases). The germline gives CDR1 SEHNR, CDR2 FQNEAQ (reference sequence). The CDR3 is 15 residues long. V shed 1 base and J shed 0 bases, with 9 bases lying between them.

The chain employs TRBV6-1 and TRBJ1-5, with unresolved D. The length of the CDR3 is 13 residues. CDR1 is MNHNS, CDR2 SASEGT, per germline. Trimming stripped 7 bases from V and 0 bases from J, with 7 bases between. CDR3 protein: CASNSGSNQPQHF. The DNA of the CDR3 is TGTGCCAGCAACTCAGGTAGCAATCAGCCCCAGCATTTT.

This clone was detected once. The chain couples TRBV10-3 to TRBJ2-3, with a tentative D call TRBD1 (6 bases). V shed 6 bases and J shed 0 bases, with 10 bases lying between them. CDR1 is ENHRY, CDR2 SYGVKD, per germline. CDR3 size: 14 residues. The CDR3 reads CAISGTTSTDTQYF. CDR3 sequence (DNA): TGTGCCATCAGCGGGACAACCAGCACAGATACGCAGTATTTT.

This rearrangement joins TRBV18 to TRBJ1-2, with a tentative D call TRBD1 (5 bases). V was clipped by 3 bases and J by 0 bases, with 14 bases between them. The germline gives CDR1 KGHSH, CDR2 LQKENI. There are 16 residues in the CDR3. CDR3 in amino acids: CASSPSTVGSNYGYTF. For the CDR3, the DNA is TGTGCCAGCTCACCTTCGACAGTGGGTTCTAACTATGGCTACACCTTC. The full variable domain, rest sourced from reference TRBV18 and TRBJ1-2, is NAGVMQNPRHLVRRRGQEARLRCSPMKGHSHVYWYRQLPEEGLKFMVYLQKENIIDESGMPKERFSAEFPKEGPSILRIQQVVRGDSAAYFCASSPSTVGSNYGYTFGSGTRLTVV.

The J gene is TRBJ2-1, the V gene TRBV7-9, with D maybe TRBD2 (6 bases). CDR3 length: 11 residues. Germline CDR1 is SEHNR and CDR2 is FQNEAQ (reference sequence). Trimming removed 5 bases at V and 10 bases at J, with 9 bases between. CDR3 DNA sequence: TGTGCCAGCAGCGCGGGGATCGAGCAGTTCTTC. It specifies CASSAGIEQFF.

V and J are TRBV6-5 and TRBJ2-4; TRBD1 aligns across 10 bases. This CDR3 is built from 13 residues. Per germline, CDR1 MNHEY and CDR2 SVGAGI. V gave up 8 bases and J gave up 5 bases; unmatched junction bases: 3. The CDR3 protein is CASGDRGQNIQYF. In DNA form, the CDR3 reads TGTGCCAGCGGAGACAGGGGGCAAAACATTCAGTACTTC.

J is TRBJ2-3 and V is TRBV5-1; 9 bases line up with TRBD2. Germline V gene lookup returns CDR1 SGHRS and CDR2 YFSETQ. J was trimmed by 4 bases and V by 3 bases; bases with no gene match: 6. This CDR3 is 15 amino acids long. CDR3 DNA sequence: TGCGCCAGCAGCTCTATAGCGGGGGTGGCAGATACGCAGTATTTT. Its translation: CASSSIAGVADTQYF. The whole variable domain, filled in from reference TRBV5-1 and TRBJ2-3, reads KAGVTQTPRYLIKTRGQQVTLSCSPISGHRSVSWYQQTPGQGLQFLFEYFSETQRNKGNFPGRFSGRQFSNSRSEMNVSTLELGDSALYLCASSSIAGVADTQYFGPGTRLTVL.

The rearrangement uses TRBV7-2 and TRBJ2-5; 8 positions agree with TRBD2. The CDR3 spans 14 residues. The V gene's germline CDR1 is SGHTA and CDR2 FQGNSA. V was clipped by 5 bases and J by 5 bases; unmatched bases: 7. The CDR3 loop is CASSDERGMETQYF. Written as DNA, the CDR3 is TGTGCCAGCAGCGACGAGCGGGGGATGGAGACCCAGTACTTC.

This clone was seen once. The chain combines TRBV29-1 with TRBJ2-3; D is possibly TRBD2 (7 bases). Trimming pared 8 bases from V and 12 bases from J, leaving 27 bases between. This CDR3 spans 14 amino acids. The germline gives CDR1 SQVTM, CDR2 ANQGSEA. DNA for the CDR3: TGCAGCCTCCTGGTGAGCGGGACAAGATCGTCCCAGTATTTT. It codes for CSLLVSGTRSSQYF.

V gene TRBV2 combines with J gene TRBJ2-1, with TRBD1 matching 7 bases. Looked up from germline, CDR1 is SNHLY and CDR2 is FYNNEI. V lost 6 bases, J lost 3 bases, and 5 bases stayed unmatched. The CDR3 spans 14 residues. CDR3 sequence reads: CASRNWDSYNEQFF. DNA for the CDR3: TGTGCCAGCAGGAACTGGGACAGCTACAATGAGCAGTTCTTC.

V usage is TRBV4-2 and J usage is TRBJ2-7, with D possibly matching TRBD2 (7 bases). The CDR3 runs to 15 residues. V lost 1 base and J 5 bases, leaving 15 bases between the germline ends. Germline CDR1 is LGHNA and CDR2 is YNFKEQ. For the CDR3, the DNA is TGTGCCAGCAGCCAAGTCCCCGGGGGGCTCCACGAGCAGTACTTC. Translation: CASSQVPGGLHEQYF.

The CDR3 spells CASSQAARGVKLFF. The CDR3, as DNA: TGTGCCAGCAGCCAAGCGGCCAGGGGTGTAAAACTGTTTTTT. The rearrangement joins TRBV14 to TRBJ1-4, with TRBD1 as a possible D gene (6 bases). V lost 1 base, J lost 10 bases, and 13 bases lay in between. Germline V gene data show CDR1 as SGHDN and CDR2 as FVKESK. This CDR3 contains 14 residues.

This chain uses TRBV5-4 with TRBJ2-2; D gene ambiguous. The V end was cut by 1 base, the J end by 1 base, with 8 bases between. The germline gives CDR1 SGHNT, CDR2 YYREEE (reference sequence). CDR3 length equals 15 residues. In nucleotides, the CDR3 is TGTGCCAGCAGCTTGTACAGTCTGAACACCGGGGAGCTGTTTTTT. Its translation is CASSLYSLNTGELFF.

The chain links TRBV15 to TRBJ1-3, with D perhaps TRBD1 (6 bases). Trimming left V 3 bases short and J 2 bases short, with 20 bases between. Germline V gives CDR1 LNHNV, CDR2 YYDKDF (reference sequence). This CDR3 comprises 18 residues. CDR3 bases: TGTGCCACCAGCAGTACGCAGAATACAGGGTCGCCTGGAAACACCATATATTTT. It is translated as CATSSTQNTGSPGNTIYF.

V gene TRBV7-9 combines with J gene TRBJ2-1; D is ambiguous. Trimming cost V 1 base and J 4 bases, with 17 bases left between them. CDR1 SEHNR and CDR2 FQNEAQ come from the germline V gene (reference sequence). The CDR3 is made up of 17 amino acids. The chain's CDR3 is CASSLGWKRNPYNEQFF. In nucleotides, the CDR3 is TGTGCCAGCAGCTTAGGTTGGAAGCGCAATCCGTACAATGAGCAGTTCTTC.

The CDR3 region is CASAQTGEAYEQYF. CDR3 in DNA: TGTGCTAGTGCCCAGACAGGGGAGGCCTACGAGCAGTACTTC. The chain links TRBV12-5 to TRBJ2-7, with 8 bases that match TRBD1. J was trimmed by 2 bases and V by 7 bases; bases with no gene match: 7. CDR1 is LGHNT, CDR2 FRNRAP, per germline. The CDR3 sequence is 14 residues long.

The J gene is TRBJ2-3, the V gene TRBV7-2; TRBD2 agrees at 7 bases. Germline CDR1 and CDR2: SGHTA and FQGNSA. V shed 1 base and J 2 bases; nucleotides not matched to a gene: 12. The CDR3 spans 18 residues. The chain's CDR3 is CASSLEAPRAGDTDTQYF. CDR3 DNA sequence: TGTGCCAGCAGCTTAGAGGCCCCCCGGGCGGGGGACACAGATACGCAGTATTTT.

The gene calls are TRBV7-3 and TRBJ2-3; D may be TRBD1 (5 bases). The V gene's germline CDR1 is SGHTA and CDR2 FQGTGA. This CDR3 comprises 13 residues. Trimming stripped 0 bases from V and 13 bases from J, with 14 bases between. CDR3 bases: TGTGCCAGCAGCTTAACGCTGAGTGGGGCAAAGTATTTT. Translated, it gives CASSLTLSGAKYF. Full variable domain (remainder filled in from reference TRBV7-3 and TRBJ2-3): GAGVSQTPSNKVTEKGKYVELRCDPISGHTALYWYRQSLGQGPEFLIYFQGTGAADDSGLPNDRFFAVRPEGSVSTLKIQRTERGDSAVYLCASSLTLSGAKYFGPGTRLTVL.

The CDR3 spells CASSSYRVVWQYF. CDR3 in DNA: TGTGCCAGCAGCTCCTACAGGGTCGTCTGGCAGTACTTC. The V call is TRBV7-3, the J call TRBJ2-7; TRBD1 might be the D (6 bases). V gave up 4 bases and J gave up 9 bases, with 16 bases separating them. Germline lookup yields CDR1 SGHTA and CDR2 FQGTGA. This CDR3 region has 13 residues.